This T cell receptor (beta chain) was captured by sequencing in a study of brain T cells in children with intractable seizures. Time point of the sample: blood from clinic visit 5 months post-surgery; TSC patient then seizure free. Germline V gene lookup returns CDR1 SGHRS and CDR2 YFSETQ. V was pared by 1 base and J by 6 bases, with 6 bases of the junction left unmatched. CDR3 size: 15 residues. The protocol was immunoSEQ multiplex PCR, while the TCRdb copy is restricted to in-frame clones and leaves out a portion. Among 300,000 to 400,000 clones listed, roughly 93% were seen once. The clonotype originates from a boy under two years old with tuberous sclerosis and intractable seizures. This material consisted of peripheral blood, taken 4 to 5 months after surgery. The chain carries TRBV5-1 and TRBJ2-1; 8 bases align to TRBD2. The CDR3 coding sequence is TGCGCCAGCAGCTTGACAGCGGGGGTCGTCAATGAGCAGTTCTTC. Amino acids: CASSLTAGVVNEQFF. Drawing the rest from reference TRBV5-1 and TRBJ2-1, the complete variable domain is KAGVTQTPRYLIKTRGQQVTLSCSPISGHRSVSWYQQTPGQGLQFLFEYFSETQRNKGNFPGRFSGRQFSNSRSEMNVSTLELGDSALYLCASSLTAGVVNEQFFGPGTRLTVL.